This T cell receptor (beta chain) derives from a study of cytomegalovirus exposure and HLA in healthy donors. Germline V gives CDR1 SGHRS, CDR2 YFSETQ. V was clipped by 4 bases and J by 2 bases; unmatched bases: 8. This CDR3 is built from 16 residues. It was with 60 Vbeta and 13 Jbeta primers that the PCR ran. Libraries were prepared by immunoSEQ multiplex PCR; TCRdb keeps only in-frame clonotypes and omits some of them. The sample yields some 91,000 clones, around 82% seen once. The receptor's source is a woman aged 55-70 years in good health and CMV-seronegative. Sequencing was performed on PBMCs. The J gene is TRBJ2-3, the V gene TRBV5-1, with 9 nucleotides matching TRBD1. CDR3 amino acids: CASSATGTGFTDTQYF. For the CDR3, the DNA is TGCGCCAGCAGCGCGACCGGGACAGGGTTCACAGATACGCAGTATTTT.